This T cell receptor beta chain was documented in a study of T cell responses to AZD1222 COVID-19 vaccine. Study outcomes and limitations: It should be noted that donors were predominantly white British and more often female, and clonal diversity was possibly underestimated. The reported proportion of spike-specific TCRs targeting unmutated variant regions was nearly half. Across spike, vaccine-associated CD4 TCRs were found, dominant at 160-218 and 743-854.

Profiled with immunoSEQ multiplex PCR; TCRdb holds only in-frame clones, not every one. The data show 70,000 to 80,000 clones, about three quarters seen once. Remarks on this clone: Its antigen is not identified.

CDR1 LNHDA and CDR2 SQIVND come from the germline V gene (reference sequence). V lost 6 bases, J lost 3 bases, and 11 bases lay in between. This CDR3 region has 14 residues. Sequencing was performed on peripheral blood, taken 28 days after the second AZD1222 dose. The chain recombines TRBV19 with TRBJ2-2; D unclear. The clonotype comes from an adult who received the AZD1222 COVID-19 vaccine. The CDR3 is CASRSTLYTGELFF. CDR3 nucleotide sequence: TGTGCCAGTAGGTCGACCTTGTACACCGGGGAGCTGTTTTTT.